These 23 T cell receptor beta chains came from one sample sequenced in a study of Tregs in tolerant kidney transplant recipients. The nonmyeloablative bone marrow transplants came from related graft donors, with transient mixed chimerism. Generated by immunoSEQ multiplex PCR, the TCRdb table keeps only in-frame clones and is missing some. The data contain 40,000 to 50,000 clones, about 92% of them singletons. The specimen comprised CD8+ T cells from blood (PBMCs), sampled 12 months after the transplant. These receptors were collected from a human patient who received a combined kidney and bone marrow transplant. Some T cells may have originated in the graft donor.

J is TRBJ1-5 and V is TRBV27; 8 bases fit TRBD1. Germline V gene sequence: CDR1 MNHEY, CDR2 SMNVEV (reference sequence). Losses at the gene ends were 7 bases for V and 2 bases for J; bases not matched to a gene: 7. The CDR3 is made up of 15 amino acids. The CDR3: CASTPGGGGNQPQHF. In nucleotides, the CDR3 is TGTGCCAGCACCCCAGGGGGCGGTGGCAATCAGCCCCAGCATTTT.

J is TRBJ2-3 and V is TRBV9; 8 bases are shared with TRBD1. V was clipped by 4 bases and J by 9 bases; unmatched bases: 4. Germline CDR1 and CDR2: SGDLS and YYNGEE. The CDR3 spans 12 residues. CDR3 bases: TGTGCCAGCAGCCCGGACAGGGCCACGCAGTATTTT. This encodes CASSPDRATQYF.

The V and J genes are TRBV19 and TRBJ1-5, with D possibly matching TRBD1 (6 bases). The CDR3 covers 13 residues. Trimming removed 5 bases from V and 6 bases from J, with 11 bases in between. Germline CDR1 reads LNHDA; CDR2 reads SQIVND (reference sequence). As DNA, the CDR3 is TGTGCCAGTAGTTTTCAGGGGATTCAGCCCCAGCATTTT. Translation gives CASSFQGIQPQHF.

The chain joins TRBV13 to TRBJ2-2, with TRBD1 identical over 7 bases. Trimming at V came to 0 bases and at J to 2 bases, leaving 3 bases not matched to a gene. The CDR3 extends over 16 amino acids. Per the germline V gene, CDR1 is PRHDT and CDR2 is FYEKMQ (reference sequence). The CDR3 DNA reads TGTGCCAGCAGCTTAGGCAGGGGGAGAAACACCGGGGAGCTGTTTTTT. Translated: CASSLGRGRNTGELFF.

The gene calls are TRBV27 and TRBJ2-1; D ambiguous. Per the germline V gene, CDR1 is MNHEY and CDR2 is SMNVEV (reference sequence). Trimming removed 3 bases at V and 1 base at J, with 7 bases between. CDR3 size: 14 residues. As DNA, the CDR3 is TGTGCCAGCAGTTTCTCCAGATCCTACAATGAGCAGTTCTTC. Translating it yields CASSFSRSYNEQFF.

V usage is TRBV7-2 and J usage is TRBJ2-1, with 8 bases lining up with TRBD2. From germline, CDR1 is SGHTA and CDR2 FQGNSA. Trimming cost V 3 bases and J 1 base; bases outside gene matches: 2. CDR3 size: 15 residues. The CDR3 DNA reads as TGTGCCAGCAGCTTGCTAGCGGGTTCCTACAATGAGCAGTTCTTC. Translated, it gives CASSLLAGSYNEQFF.

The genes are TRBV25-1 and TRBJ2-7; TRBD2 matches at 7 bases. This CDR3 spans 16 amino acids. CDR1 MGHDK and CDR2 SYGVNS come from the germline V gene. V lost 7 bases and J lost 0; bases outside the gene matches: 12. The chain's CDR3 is CASTLGEGGNSYEQYF. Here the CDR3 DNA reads TGTGCCAGCACCCTTGGGGAGGGAGGCAACTCCTACGAGCAGTACTTC.

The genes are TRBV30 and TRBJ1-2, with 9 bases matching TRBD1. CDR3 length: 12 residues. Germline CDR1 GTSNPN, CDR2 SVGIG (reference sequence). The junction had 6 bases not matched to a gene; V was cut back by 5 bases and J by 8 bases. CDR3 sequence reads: CAWEQGAWGYTF. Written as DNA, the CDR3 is TGTGCCTGGGAACAGGGGGCCTGGGGCTACACCTTC.

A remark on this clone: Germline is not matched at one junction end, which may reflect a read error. The CDR3: CATSYSNEQFF. Here the CDR3 DNA reads TGTGCCACCAGTTACAGCAATGAGCAGTTCTTC. This rearrangement joins TRBV28 to TRBJ2-1; the D is unclear. Germline V gives CDR1 MDHEN, CDR2 SYDVKM. The CDR3 is 11 residues long.

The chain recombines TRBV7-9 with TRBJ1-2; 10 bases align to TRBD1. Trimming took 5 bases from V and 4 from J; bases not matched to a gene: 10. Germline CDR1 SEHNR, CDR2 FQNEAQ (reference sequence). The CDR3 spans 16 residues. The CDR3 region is CASSDRDRGHRYGYTF. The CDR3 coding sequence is TGTGCCAGCAGCGACCGTGACAGGGGGCATCGCTATGGCTACACCTTC.

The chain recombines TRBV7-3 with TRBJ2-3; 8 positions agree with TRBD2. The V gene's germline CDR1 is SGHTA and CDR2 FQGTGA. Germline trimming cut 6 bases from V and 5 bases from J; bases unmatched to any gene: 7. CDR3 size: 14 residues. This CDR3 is CASRPGGQIDTQYF. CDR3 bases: TGTGCCAGCAGGCCGGGGGGGCAAATAGATACGCAGTATTTT.

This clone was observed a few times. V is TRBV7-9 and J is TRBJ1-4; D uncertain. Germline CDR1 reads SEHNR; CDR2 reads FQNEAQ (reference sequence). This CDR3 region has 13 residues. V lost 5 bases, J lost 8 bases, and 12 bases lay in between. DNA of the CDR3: TGTGCCAGCAGCCGTGCCAACGGGGAAAAACTGTTTTTT. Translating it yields CASSRANGEKLFF.

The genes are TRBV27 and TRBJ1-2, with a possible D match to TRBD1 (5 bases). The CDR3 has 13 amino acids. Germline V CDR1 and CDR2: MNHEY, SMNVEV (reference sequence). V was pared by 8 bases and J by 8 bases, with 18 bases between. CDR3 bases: TGTGCCAGCGCCTTGGGGGGGTGGGGCGGCTACACCTTC. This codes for CASALGGWGGYTF.

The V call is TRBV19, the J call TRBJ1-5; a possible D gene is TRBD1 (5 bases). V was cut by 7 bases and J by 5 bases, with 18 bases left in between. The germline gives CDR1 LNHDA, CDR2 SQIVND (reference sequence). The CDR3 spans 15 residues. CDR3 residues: CASMEGQGGDQPQHF. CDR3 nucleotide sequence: TGTGCCAGTATGGAAGGGCAGGGAGGGGATCAGCCCCAGCATTTT. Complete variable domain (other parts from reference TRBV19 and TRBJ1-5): DGGITQSPKYLFRKEGQNVTLSCEQNLNHDAMYWYRQDPGQGLRLIYYSQIVNDFQKGDIAEGYSVSREKKESFPLTVTSAQKNPTAFYLCASMEGQGGDQPQHFGDGTRLSIL.

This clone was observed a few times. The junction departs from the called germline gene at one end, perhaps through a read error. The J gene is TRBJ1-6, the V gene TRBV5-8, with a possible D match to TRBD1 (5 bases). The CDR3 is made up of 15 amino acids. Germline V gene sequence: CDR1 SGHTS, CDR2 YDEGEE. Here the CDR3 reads CASSQVGAGNSPLHF. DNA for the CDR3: TGCGCCAGCAGCCAAGTAGGGGCGGGAAATTCACCCCTCCACTTT.

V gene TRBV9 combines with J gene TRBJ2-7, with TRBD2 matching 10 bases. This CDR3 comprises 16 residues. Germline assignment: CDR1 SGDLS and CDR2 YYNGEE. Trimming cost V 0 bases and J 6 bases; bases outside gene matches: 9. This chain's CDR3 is CASSVGGTSEPCEQYF. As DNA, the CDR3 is TGTGCCAGCAGCGTAGGAGGGACTAGCGAACCCTGCGAGCAGTACTTC.

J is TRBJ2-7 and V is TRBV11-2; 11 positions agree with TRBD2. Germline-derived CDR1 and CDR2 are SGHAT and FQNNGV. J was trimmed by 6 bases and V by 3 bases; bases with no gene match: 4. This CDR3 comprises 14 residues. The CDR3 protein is CASSFVAGGPEQYF. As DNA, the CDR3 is TGTGCCAGCAGCTTCGTAGCGGGAGGGCCCGAGCAGTACTTC.

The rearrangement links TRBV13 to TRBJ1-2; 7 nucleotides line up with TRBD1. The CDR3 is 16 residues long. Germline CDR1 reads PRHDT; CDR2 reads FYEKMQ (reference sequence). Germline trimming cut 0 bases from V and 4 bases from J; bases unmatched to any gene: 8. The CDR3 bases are TGTGCCAGCAGCTTAGGCCGAGTGGGGACAGTCTATGGCTACACCTTC. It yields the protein CASSLGRVGTVYGYTF.

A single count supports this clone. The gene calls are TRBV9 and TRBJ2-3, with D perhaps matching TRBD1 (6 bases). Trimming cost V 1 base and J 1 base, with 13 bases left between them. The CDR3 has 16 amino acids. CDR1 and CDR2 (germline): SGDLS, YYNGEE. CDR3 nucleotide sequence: TGTGCCAGCAGCGTACCAAGCAGGGGAGGCACAGATACGCAGTATTTT. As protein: CASSVPSRGGTDTQYF.

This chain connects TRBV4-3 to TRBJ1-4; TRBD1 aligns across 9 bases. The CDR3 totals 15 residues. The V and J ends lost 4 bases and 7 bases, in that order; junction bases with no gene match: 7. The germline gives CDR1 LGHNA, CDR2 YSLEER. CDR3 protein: CASSPTGGIFEKLFF. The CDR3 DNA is TGCGCCAGCAGCCCCACAGGGGGCATTTTTGAAAAACTGTTTTTT.

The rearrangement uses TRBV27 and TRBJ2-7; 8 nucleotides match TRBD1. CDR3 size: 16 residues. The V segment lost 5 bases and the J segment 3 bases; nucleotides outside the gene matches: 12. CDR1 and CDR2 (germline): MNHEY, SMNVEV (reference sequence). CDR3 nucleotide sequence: TGTGCCAGCAGTCCAAGAGACAGGGGTCTATACTACGAGCAGTACTTC. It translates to CASSPRDRGLYYEQYF.

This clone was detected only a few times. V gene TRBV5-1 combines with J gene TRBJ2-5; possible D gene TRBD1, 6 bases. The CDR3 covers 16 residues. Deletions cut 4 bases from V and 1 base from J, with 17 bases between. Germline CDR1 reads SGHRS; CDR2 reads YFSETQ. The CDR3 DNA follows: TGCGCCAGCAGCCCTAGGACAGTTGACATCCAAGAGACCCAGTACTTC. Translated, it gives CASSPRTVDIQETQYF.

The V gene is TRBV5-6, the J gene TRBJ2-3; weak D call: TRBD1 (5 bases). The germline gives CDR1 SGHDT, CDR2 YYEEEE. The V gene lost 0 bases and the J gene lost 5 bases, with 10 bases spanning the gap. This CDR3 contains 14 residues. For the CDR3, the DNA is TGTGCCAGCAGCTTGGTTCAGGGTAAAGATACGCAGTATTTT. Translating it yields CASSLVQGKDTQYF.